These 23 T cell receptor beta chains were all obtained from the same sample, sequenced in a study of T-cell reconstitution after alpha-beta-depleted transplantation in children. Using unique molecular identifiers, the investigators prepared the TCRbeta library. MiXCR, run by TCRdb on the PCR reads, gives a single entry per CDR3 protein. The sample lists about 420,000 distinct CDR3 sequences, 15% to 20% occurring once. The sample consisted of PBMCs, mostly from graft donor cells, taken 360 days after TCRalphabeta/CD19-depleted stem cell transplant. All receptors derive from a boy under two years old who had a stem cell transplant for Wiskott-Aldrich syndrome, so the T cells may come from the graft donor.

The rearrangement joins TRBV7-2 to TRBJ1-6; D may be TRBD1 (6 bases). Trimming stripped 1 base from V and 5 bases from J, with 12 bases between. This CDR3 region has 16 residues. CDR1 and CDR2 (germline): SGHTA, FQGNSA. As DNA, the CDR3 is TGTGCCAGCAGCTTAGTGGATAGGGGGGATAATTCACCCCTCCACTTT. Amino acids: CASSLVDRGDNSPLHF.

This clonotype has just a few counts. The rearrangement links TRBV6-6 to TRBJ2-5; 7 bases are a match to TRBD2. From germline, CDR1 is MNHNY and CDR2 SVGAGI (reference sequence). CDR3 length: 13 residues. The junction had 7 bases not matched to a gene; V was cut back by 7 bases and J by 5 bases. The CDR3 spells CASTRTSQETQYF. CDR3 DNA sequence: TGTGCCAGCACCCGGACTAGTCAGGAGACCCAGTACTTC.

V gene TRBV12-3 or TRBV12-4 combines with J gene TRBJ2-1; TRBD2 aligns across 8 bases. V trimming: 6 bases; J trimming: 6 bases; junction bases outside the gene matches: 10. This CDR3 spans 15 amino acids. The CDR3 DNA reads as TGTGCCAGCAGGAAAGCGGGAGAGTTATTCAATGAGCAGTTCTTC. Translated, it gives CASRKAGELFNEQFF.

The rearrangement uses TRBV30 and TRBJ2-7, with 8 bases aligning to TRBD2. This CDR3 is built from 16 residues. The trim removed 1 base at V and 7 bases at J, leaving 15 bases unmatched. Germline V gene lookup returns CDR1 GTSNPN and CDR2 SVGIG (reference sequence). The DNA for the CDR3 is TGTGCCTGGAGTGCCGCCCGCGGGTTAGCGGGGAGGGAGCAGTACTTC. It yields the protein CAWSAARGLAGREQYF.

This rearrangement joins TRBV28 to TRBJ1-2; D gene ambiguous. With 7 bases removed from V and 3 bases from J, the gap between germline ends came to 15 bases. Germline loops: CDR1 MDHEN, CDR2 SYDVKM. The CDR3 runs 14 residues. The CDR3 loop reads CASNGLGHDYGYTF. CDR3 DNA sequence: TGTGCCAGCAATGGTCTAGGGCATGACTATGGCTACACCTTC.

V and J are TRBV28 and TRBJ1-5, with D possibly being TRBD1 (5 bases). Germline lookup yields CDR1 MDHEN and CDR2 SYDVKM. Trimming cost V 3 bases and J 12 bases, with 12 bases left between them. This CDR3 has 12 amino acids. CDR3 DNA: TGTGCCAGCAGTTTGTTGGCCGGGGGCCAGCATTTT. Translated, it gives CASSLLAGGQHF.

This clonotype was detected a few times. The rearrangement joins TRBV13 to TRBJ2-7; 7 nucleotides line up with TRBD2. The CDR3 extends over 14 amino acids. Germline V gene data show CDR1 as PRHDT and CDR2 as FYEKMQ (reference sequence). V trimming: 5 bases; J trimming: 4 bases; junction bases outside the gene matches: 8. CDR3 sequence (DNA): TGTGCCAGCAGCCCTCAGCGGGATTGGTACGAGCAGTACTTC. It specifies CASSPQRDWYEQYF.

The V gene is TRBV2, the J gene TRBJ2-5; 10 bases are shared with TRBD2. The junction had 15 bases not matched to a gene; V was cut back by 3 bases and J by 11 bases. There are 16 residues in the CDR3. CDR1 and CDR2 (germline): SNHLY, FYNNEI. The CDR3 DNA reads as TGTGCCAGCAGTGAGGGTCGAACTAGCGGGGCCCCCCCGCAGTACTTC. This translates into CASSEGRTSGAPPQYF.

The chain has TRBV5-4 and TRBJ2-5; 7 nucleotides match TRBD2. Germline assignment: CDR1 SGHNT and CDR2 YYREEE (reference sequence). The CDR3 is made up of 17 amino acids. With V trimmed by 3 bases and J by 5 bases, 16 bases remained unmatched. As DNA, the CDR3 is TGTGCCAGCAGCTCCCCGAGAGCTGGGAGGGCCGGGGAGACCCAGTACTTC. Encoded protein: CASSSPRAGRAGETQYF.

The chain has TRBV7-9 and TRBJ2-3, with 9 bases that match TRBD1. Looked up from germline, CDR1 is SEHNR and CDR2 is FQNEAQ (reference sequence). The CDR3 length is 16 residues. Trimming removed 7 bases from V and 3 bases from J; junction bases left unmatched: 11. This chain's CDR3 is CASTRVLTGGTDTQYF. CDR3 bases: TGTGCCAGCACCCGGGTCTTGACAGGGGGAACAGATACGCAGTATTTT. The full variable domain, rest sourced from reference TRBV7-9 and TRBJ2-3, is DTGVSQNPRHKITKRGQNVTFRCDPISEHNRLYWYRQTLGQGPEFLTYFQNEAQLEKSRLLSDRFSAERPKGSFSTLEIQRTEQGDSAMYLCASTRVLTGGTDTQYFGPGTRLTVL.

In this sample, this clonotype turned up a few times. In DNA form, the CDR3 reads TGTGCCAGCAGCCCCCTACAGGGGTTGAGTGAGCAGTTCTTC. It specifies CASSPLQGLSEQFF. The chain uses TRBV6-1 and TRBJ2-1, with 7 bases aligning to TRBD1. CDR1 MNHNS and CDR2 SASEGT come from the germline V gene. The CDR3 loop spans 14 amino acids. Unmatched junction bases numbered 11, after V lost 6 bases and J lost 9 bases.

The table lists this clonotype with a few counts. V is TRBV19 and J is TRBJ2-2; weak D call: TRBD2 (6 bases). Per the germline V gene, CDR1 is LNHDA and CDR2 is SQIVND (reference sequence). The CDR3 runs 14 residues. V was pared by 4 bases and J by 4 bases, with 10 bases between. The CDR3 loop reads CASSKGLPTGELFF. The DNA of the CDR3 is TGTGCCAGTAGTAAAGGACTACCCACCGGGGAGCTGTTTTTT.

This clonotype was picked up a small number of times. The chain has TRBV12-3 or TRBV12-4 and TRBJ1-2, with TRBD1 matching 9 bases. V dropped 6 bases and J dropped 7; count of bases not matched to a gene: 6. This CDR3 is 13 amino acids long. The DNA of the CDR3 is TGTGCCAGCAGGGGACAGGGAGAGGTTGGCTACACCTTC. It translates to CASRGQGEVGYTF.

This clonotype came up a few times. J is TRBJ2-1 and V is TRBV20-1; no clear D gene. Germline values: CDR1 DFQATT, CDR2 SNEGSKA (reference sequence). The CDR3 length is 15 residues. The V gene lost 0 bases and the J gene lost 2 bases, with 11 bases spanning the gap. This CDR3 is CSARDRRITYNEQFF. CDR3 sequence (DNA): TGCAGTGCTAGAGATCGGCGAATTACCTACAATGAGCAGTTCTTC.

The rearrangement uses TRBV6-5 and TRBJ1-1, with D uncertain. This CDR3 is 15 amino acids long. The germline gives CDR1 MNHEY, CDR2 SVGAGI. Trimming left V 0 bases short and J 3 bases short, with 11 bases between. The CDR3 DNA reads as TGTGCCAGCAGTTACTCAAGGGTTTCGTACACTGAAGCTTTCTTT. Amino acid sequence: CASSYSRVSYTEAFF.

The CDR3: CASSPLESPGNEQFF. Here the CDR3 DNA reads TGTGCCAGCAGCCCTCTAGAAAGTCCGGGTAATGAGCAGTTCTTC. The chain has TRBV12-3 or TRBV12-4 and TRBJ2-1, with D unresolved. With 6 bases removed from V and 7 bases from J, the gap between germline ends came to 19 bases. The CDR3 is made up of 15 amino acids.

The rearrangement joins TRBV25-1 to TRBJ2-1; tentatively, D is TRBD1 (6 bases). V was cut by 3 bases and J by 5 bases, with 8 bases left in between. This CDR3 contains 13 residues. The germline V gene has CDR1 MGHDK and CDR2 SYGVNS. The CDR3 nucleotides read TGTGCCAGCAGTGACAGGGGTCACAATGAGCAGTTCTTC. Amino acids: CASSDRGHNEQFF.

This rearrangement joins TRBV5-1 to TRBJ2-1, with TRBD2 matching 8 bases. The trim removed 2 bases at V and 3 bases at J, leaving 4 bases unmatched. The CDR3 has 15 amino acids. Germline CDR1 SGHRS, CDR2 YFSETQ. Written as DNA, the CDR3 is TGCGCCAGCAGCTTTCCTAGCGGGTTCTACAATGAGCAGTTCTTC. Translated, it gives CASSFPSGFYNEQFF. Supplemented by reference TRBV5-1 and TRBJ2-1, the full variable domain reads KAGVTQTPRYLIKTRGQQVTLSCSPISGHRSVSWYQQTPGQGLQFLFEYFSETQRNKGNFPGRFSGRQFSNSRSEMNVSTLELGDSALYLCASSFPSGFYNEQFFGPGTRLTVL.

This rearrangement joins TRBV3-1 to TRBJ2-1; the D gene is possibly TRBD2 (6 bases). Deletions cut 0 bases from V and 4 bases from J, with 13 bases between. The CDR3 has 16 amino acids. Germline V gene data show CDR1 as LGHDT and CDR2 as YNNKEL (reference sequence). CDR3 residues: CASSQDWGTLYNEQFF. As DNA, the CDR3 is TGTGCCAGCAGCCAAGATTGGGGGACTTTATACAATGAGCAGTTCTTC.

J is TRBJ1-5 and V is TRBV6-1, with D possibly TRBD1 on 5 matching bases. The CDR3 loop spans 16 amino acids. Germline CDR1 reads MNHNS; CDR2 reads SASEGT. Deletions cut 6 bases from V and 2 bases from J, with 17 bases between. The CDR3 nucleotides are TGTGCCAGCAGACCGCCGGGTCCCAGGGGCAATCAGCCCCAGCATTTT. Translating it yields CASRPPGPRGNQPQHF.

This chain links TRBV11-2 with TRBJ2-3; 11 bases align to TRBD2. From germline, CDR1 is SGHAT and CDR2 FQNNGV. Trimming at V came to 2 bases and at J to 1 base, leaving 8 bases not matched to a gene. CDR3 length: 18 residues. CDR3 region: CASSLRPGTSGRTDTQYF. DNA for the CDR3: TGTGCCAGCAGCTTAAGGCCCGGGACTAGCGGCCGCACAGATACGCAGTATTTT. The full variable domain, rest sourced from reference TRBV11-2 and TRBJ2-3, is EAGVAQSPRYKIIEKRQSVAFWCNPISGHATLYWYQQILGQGPKLLIQFQNNGVVDDSQLPKDRFSAERLKGVDSTLKIQPAKLEDSAVYLCASSLRPGTSGRTDTQYFGPGTRLTVL.

The CDR3 loop is CASSSNPGQIPYEQYF. CDR3 in DNA: TGCGCCAGCAGCTCCAATCCGGGACAGATTCCCTACGAGCAGTACTTC. The rearrangement links TRBV5-1 to TRBJ2-7, with 7 bases identical to TRBD1. Looked up from germline, CDR1 is SGHRS and CDR2 is YFSETQ. Trimming at V came to 3 bases and at J to 2 bases, leaving 11 bases not matched to a gene. The CDR3 is 16 amino acids. The whole variable domain, filled in from reference TRBV5-1 and TRBJ2-7, reads KAGVTQTPRYLIKTRGQQVTLSCSPISGHRSVSWYQQTPGQGLQFLFEYFSETQRNKGNFPGRFSGRQFSNSRSEMNVSTLELGDSALYLCASSSNPGQIPYEQYFGPGTRLTVT.

This clonotype was picked up many times. CDR3 residues: CASSLVGRGEQYF. CDR3 nucleotide sequence: TGTGCCAGCAGTTTAGTGGGGAGAGGCGAGCAGTACTTC. V usage is TRBV12-3 or TRBV12-4 and J usage is TRBJ2-7, with D tentatively TRBD2 (5 bases). The CDR3 consists of 13 residues. V lost 1 base and J lost 6, with 10 bases in between.